This TCR beta chain stems from a study of blood T cell repertoires in COVID-19. Study as a whole: From the United States, Italy and Spain came samples of acute and convalescent COVID-19. T cells, B-cell-depleted T cells, or PBMCs provided the cDNA or gDNA that served as material.

Authors' analysis steps: Amplification of reference gene primers was used by the study to estimate nucleated cell counts. Measured with immunoSEQ multiplex PCR; TCRdb has only the in-frame clones, and not every one. Clone size and the V and J calls come from that table; the DNA yielded D and trimming. The sample yields 180,000 or so clones, approximately 85% seen once. Participants reported their clinical history, and cohort assignment relied on those reports. Trimming took 2 bases from V and 1 from J; bases not matched to a gene: 3. Germline values: CDR1 MNHEY, CDR2 SMNVEV (reference sequence). The CDR3 totals 17 residues.

The sequencing sample was made of PBMCs or T cells enriched from blood (not recorded which). The sequence came from a man aged 35 to 55 with acute COVID-19. The V gene is TRBV27, the J gene TRBJ2-1; 12 positions match TRBD2. DNA of the CDR3: TGTGCCAGCAGTTTAACGACTAGCGGGAGTTCCTACAATGAGCAGTTCTTC. The encoded protein is CASSLTTSGSSYNEQFF.